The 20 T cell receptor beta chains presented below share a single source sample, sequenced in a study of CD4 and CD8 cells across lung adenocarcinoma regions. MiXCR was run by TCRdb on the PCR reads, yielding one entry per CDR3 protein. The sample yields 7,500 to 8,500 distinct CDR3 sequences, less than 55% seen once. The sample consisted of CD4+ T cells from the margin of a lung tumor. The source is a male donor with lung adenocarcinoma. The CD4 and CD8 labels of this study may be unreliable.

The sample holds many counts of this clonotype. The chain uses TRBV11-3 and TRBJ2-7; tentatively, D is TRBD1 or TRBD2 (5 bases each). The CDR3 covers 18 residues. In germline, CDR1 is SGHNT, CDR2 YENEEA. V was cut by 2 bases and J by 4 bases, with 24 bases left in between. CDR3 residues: CASSLKNPPGTAPYEQYF. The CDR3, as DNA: TGTGCCAGCAGCTTAAAGAATCCCCCCGGGACGGCCCCTTACGAGCAGTACTTC.

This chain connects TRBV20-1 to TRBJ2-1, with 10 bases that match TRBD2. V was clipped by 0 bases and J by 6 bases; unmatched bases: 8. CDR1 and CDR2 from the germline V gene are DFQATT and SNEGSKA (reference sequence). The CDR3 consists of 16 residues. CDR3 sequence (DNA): TGCAGTGCTAGAGATCCTGCTAGCGGGAGTGGCAATGAGCAGTTCTTC. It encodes CSARDPASGSGNEQFF.

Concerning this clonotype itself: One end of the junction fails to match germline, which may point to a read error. For the CDR3, the DNA is TGTGGCAGCAGGGGGGACAGGGTCAAAGATACGCAGTATTTT. The encoded protein is CGSRGDRVKDTQYF. The V gene is TRBV6-1, the J gene TRBJ2-3, with 9 nucleotides matching TRBD1. Germline V gene lookup returns CDR1 MNHNS and CDR2 SASEGT. CDR3 length: 14 amino acids.

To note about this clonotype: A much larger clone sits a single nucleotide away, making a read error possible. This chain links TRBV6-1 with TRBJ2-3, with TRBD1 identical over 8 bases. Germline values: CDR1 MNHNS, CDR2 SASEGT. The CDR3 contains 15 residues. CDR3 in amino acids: CTSTYSGQGTGTQYF. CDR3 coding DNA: TGTACCAGCACCTATTCCGGACAGGGCACAGGGACGCAGTATTTT.

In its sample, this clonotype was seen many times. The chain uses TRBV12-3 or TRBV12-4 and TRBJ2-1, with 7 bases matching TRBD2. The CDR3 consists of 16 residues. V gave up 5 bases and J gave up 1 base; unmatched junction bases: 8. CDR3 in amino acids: CASSPERGRSYNEQFF. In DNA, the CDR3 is TGTGCCAGCAGTCCCGAGCGGGGACGATCCTACAATGAGCAGTTCTTC.

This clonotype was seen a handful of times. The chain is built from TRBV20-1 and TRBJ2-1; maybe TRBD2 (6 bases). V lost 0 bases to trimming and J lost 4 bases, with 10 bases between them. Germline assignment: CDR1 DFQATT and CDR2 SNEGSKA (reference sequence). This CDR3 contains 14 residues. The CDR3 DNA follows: TGCAGTGCTAGAGAGGGGCGGGATTACAATGAGCAGTTCTTC. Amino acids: CSAREGRDYNEQFF.

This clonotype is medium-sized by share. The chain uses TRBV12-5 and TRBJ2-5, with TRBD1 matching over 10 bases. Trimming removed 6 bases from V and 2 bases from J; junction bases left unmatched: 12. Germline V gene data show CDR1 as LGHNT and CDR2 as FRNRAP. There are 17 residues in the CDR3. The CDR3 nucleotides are TGTGCTAGTGGAAGCCCCCGGACAGGGGGTTTTCAAGAGACCCAGTACTTC. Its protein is CASGSPRTGGFQETQYF.

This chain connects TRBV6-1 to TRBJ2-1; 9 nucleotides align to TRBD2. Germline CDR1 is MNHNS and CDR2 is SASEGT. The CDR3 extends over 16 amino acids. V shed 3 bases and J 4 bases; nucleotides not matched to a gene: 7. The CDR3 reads CASSDPAGGGYNEQFF. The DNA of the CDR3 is TGTGCCAGCAGTGATCCAGCGGGGGGCGGTTACAATGAGCAGTTCTTC.

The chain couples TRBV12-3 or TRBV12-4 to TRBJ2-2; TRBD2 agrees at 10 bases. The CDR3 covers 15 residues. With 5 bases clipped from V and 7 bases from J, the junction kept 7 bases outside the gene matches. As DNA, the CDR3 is TGTGCCAGCAGTAAGCTAGCGGGAGCAAGCGGGGAGCTGTTTTTT. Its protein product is CASSKLAGASGELFF.

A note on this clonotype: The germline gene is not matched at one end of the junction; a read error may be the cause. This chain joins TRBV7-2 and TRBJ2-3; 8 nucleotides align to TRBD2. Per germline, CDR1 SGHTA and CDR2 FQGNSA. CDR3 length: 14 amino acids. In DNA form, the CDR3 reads TGTGCGAGCAGCGGGGGACGGGGGCACGATACCCAGTACTTT. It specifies CASSGGRGHDTQYF.

CDR3 sequence (DNA): TGTGCCAGCAGCTTTAGCGGGAGCCCCTACAATGAGCAGTTCTTC. It specifies CASSFSGSPYNEQFF. V gene TRBV27 combines with J gene TRBJ2-1, with TRBD2 matching over 9 bases. CDR1 and CDR2 (germline): MNHEY, SMNVEV (reference sequence). There are 15 residues in the CDR3. Trimming cost V 6 bases and J 2 bases; bases outside gene matches: 5.

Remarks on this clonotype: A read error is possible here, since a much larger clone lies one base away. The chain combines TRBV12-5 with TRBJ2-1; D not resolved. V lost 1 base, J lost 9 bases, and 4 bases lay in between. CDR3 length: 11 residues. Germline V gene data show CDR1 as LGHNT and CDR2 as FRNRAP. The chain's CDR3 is CASGLDFEQFF. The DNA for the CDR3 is TGTGCTAGTGGTTTGGACTTTGAGCAGTTCTTC.

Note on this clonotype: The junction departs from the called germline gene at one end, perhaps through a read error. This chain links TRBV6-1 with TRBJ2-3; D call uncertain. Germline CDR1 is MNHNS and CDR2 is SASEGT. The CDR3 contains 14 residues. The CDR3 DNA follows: TGTGCGGGCAGTGGGCTCCGCAGCAAAGATACCCAGTATTTC. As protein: CAGSGLRSKDTQYF.

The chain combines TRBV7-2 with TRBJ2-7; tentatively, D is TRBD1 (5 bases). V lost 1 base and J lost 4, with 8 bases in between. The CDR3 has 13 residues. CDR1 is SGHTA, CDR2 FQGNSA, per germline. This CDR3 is CASSLEQGYEQYF. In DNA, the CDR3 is TGTGCCAGCAGCTTAGAGCAGGGATACGAGCAGTACTTC.

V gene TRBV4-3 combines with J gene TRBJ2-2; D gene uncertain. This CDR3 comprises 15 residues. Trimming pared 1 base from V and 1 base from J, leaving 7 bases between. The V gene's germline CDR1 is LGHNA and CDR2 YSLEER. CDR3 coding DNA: TGCGCCAGCAGCCAAGCGTCTGTGAACACCGGGGAGCTGTTTTTT. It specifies CASSQASVNTGELFF.

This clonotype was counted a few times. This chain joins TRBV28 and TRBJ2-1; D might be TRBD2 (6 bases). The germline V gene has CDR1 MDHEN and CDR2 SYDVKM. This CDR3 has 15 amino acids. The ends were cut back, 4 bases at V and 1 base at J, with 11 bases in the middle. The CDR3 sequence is CASSSASASYNEQFF. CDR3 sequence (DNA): TGTGCCAGCAGTTCCGCTAGCGCGTCCTACAATGAGCAGTTCTTC.

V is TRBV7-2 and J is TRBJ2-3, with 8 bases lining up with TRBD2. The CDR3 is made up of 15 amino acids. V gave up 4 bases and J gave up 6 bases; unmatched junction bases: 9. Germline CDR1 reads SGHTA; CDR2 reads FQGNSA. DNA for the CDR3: TGTGCCAGCAGCTACCTGGTAGCGGGGTTGGATACGCAGTATTTT. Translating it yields CASSYLVAGLDTQYF.

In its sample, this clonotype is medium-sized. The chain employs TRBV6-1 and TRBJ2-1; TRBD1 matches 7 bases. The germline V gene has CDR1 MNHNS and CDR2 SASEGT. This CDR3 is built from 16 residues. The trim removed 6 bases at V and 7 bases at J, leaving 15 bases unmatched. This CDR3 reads CASSEPLNLDRNEQFF. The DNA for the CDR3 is TGTGCCAGCAGCGAACCCCTAAACTTGGACAGGAATGAGCAGTTCTTC.

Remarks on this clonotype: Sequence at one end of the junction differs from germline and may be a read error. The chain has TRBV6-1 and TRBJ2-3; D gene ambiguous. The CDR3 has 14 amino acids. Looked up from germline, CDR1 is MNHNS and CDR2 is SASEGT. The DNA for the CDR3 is TGTGCGAGCAGTGGGCGCCCCAGCAAAGATACCCAGTATTTT. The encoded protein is CASSGRPSKDTQYF.

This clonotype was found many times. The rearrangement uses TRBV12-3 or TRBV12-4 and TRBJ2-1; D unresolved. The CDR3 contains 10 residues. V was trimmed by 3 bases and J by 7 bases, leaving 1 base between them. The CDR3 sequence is CASSLNEQFF. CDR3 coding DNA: TGTGCCAGCAGTTTGAATGAGCAGTTCTTC.